This T cell receptor (beta chain) was recorded in a study of T-cell reconstitution after alpha-beta-depleted transplantation in children. CDR1 and CDR2 from the germline V gene are MDHEN and SYDVKM. CDR3 size: 14 residues. Of note for this clonotype: Possible read error: a much larger clone is one base away.

The TCRbeta library incorporated unique molecular identifiers. Each CDR3 protein gets one entry after TCRdb re-called the PCR reads with MiXCR. The table records 130,000 to 150,000 distinct CDR3 sequences, roughly 8.8% of them present only once. This clonotype originated in a female patient between 2 and 10 years old who had a stem cell transplant for congenital amegakaryocytic thrombocytopenia, so the T cells may come from the graft donor. Sample: PBMCs, mostly from graft donor cells, taken 180 days after TCRalphabeta/CD19-depleted stem cell transplant. This chain links TRBV28 with TRBJ2-3, with D unclear. The CDR3 sequence: CASSFSGRADAQYF. DNA of the CDR3: TGTGCCAGCAGTTTTTCGGGCCGCGCAGATGCGCAGTATTTT.